The TCR beta chain described here comes from a study of Ad26.COV2.S vaccination and SARS-CoV-2 variants. Overall study context: Dosing was one shot or two shots 56 days apart. Findings of the study overall: Vaccinated individuals (as opposed to placebo recipients) had higher spike-specific TCR breadth.

Specified treatment: about 20 received Ad26.COV2.S at low or high dose, single or two shots; about five received placebo; per-sample allocation not given. All samples were drawn on day 63, counting from the first vaccine or placebo injection. Clones were read by immunoSEQ multiplex PCR, and TCRdb kept only the in-frame ones, dropping some. The table has 350,000 to 450,000 clones, roughly 90% seen once. On this clone itself: What it binds is unknown.

This CDR3 is built from 13 residues. V was trimmed by 6 bases and J by 5 bases, leaving 14 bases between them. CDR1 is LNHDA, CDR2 SQIVND, per germline (reference sequence). The TCR comes from a person aged 18-65 years who received the Ad26.COV2.S COVID-19 vaccine or a placebo. The genes are TRBV19 and TRBJ2-7; no definite D call. The specimen comprised peripheral blood, sampled in a trial of Ad26.COV2.S vaccine versus placebo. The CDR3 sequence: CASSLRLDNEQYF. CDR3 DNA: TGTGCCAGTAGCCTGAGGCTCGACAACGAGCAGTACTTC.